What follows describes a single TCR beta chain. Its binding antigen is unknown. There are no base qualities to consult, and no much larger clone falls within one base. This specimen belongs to a study of blood T cell repertoires in COVID-19 (TCRdb year 2020). Notes on the research overall: Collaborator samples came from the United States, Italy and Spain and covered acute and convalescent phases of COVID-19. The material from the prospective study consisted of cDNA or gDNA derived from T cells, B-cell-depleted T cells, or PBMCs. The dataset comprised deeply sampled blood TCRbeta repertoires from subjects exposed to, actively infected with, or recovered from COVID-19. The repertoires were released in a freely available public database meant as a resource for research on the immune response to SARS-CoV-2. The samples were drawn from two sources: the first 160 participants of the ongoing ImmuneRACE study, and fewer than 1,500 subjects contributed by 6 global collaborators. A de-identified subject ID, COVID-19 status, age in years and sex were almost always included in the sample metadata. Where available, HLA class I and class II types were obtained from metadata supplied by the sample provider rather than from assay-based typing.

The CDR3 numbers 18 residues from cysteine through phenylalanine. Just the 54-base CDR3 DNA is kept, in frame starting at base 1. Trimmed from V: 4 bases; trimmed from J: 4 bases; junction bases lacking a gene match: 12. Based on the germline V gene, the CDR1 and CDR2 sequences are MNHEY and SVGEGT. Whole blood was collected in K2EDTA tubes by collaborating institutions according to the institutions' own protocols. For TCRbeta analysis, collaborators shipped samples in one of three forms: frozen whole blood, isolated PBMCs, or DNA extracted from either of those sample types. TCRbeta CDR3 regions were amplified from genomic DNA by means of the immunoSEQ Assay, a bias-controlled multiplex PCR. On the authors' methods: The number of nucleated cells in each sample was estimated from the amplification of reference gene primers within the assay. To quantify the absolute abundance of each unique TCRbeta CDR3 rearrangement, sequence reads were collapsed and filtered. For each sample, productive Simpson clonality was calculated by taking the square root of Simpson's diversity index across productive rearrangements. Entries here come from immuneACCESS through TCRdb and include only in-frame sequences with V and J called. Some clones fail to appear in such tables; in the studies checked, an unresolved V gene covers under half of the shortfall, and the cause of the remainder is unknown. V and J calls and clone size are given by that table; D and trimming were obtained from the DNA. The sample table contains about 150,000 clones; only one count was recorded for more than 75% of them. About 2.8% of the sample is taken by the ten largest.

General study outcomes and caveats: The amount of clinical and demographic metadata varied by source and participant and was provided uncurated.

Sequenced sample: peripheral blood. The V and J genes are TRBV6-2 or TRBV6-3 and TRBJ1-6, and 8 junctional nucleotides match TRBD1. The receptor comes from a human donor with acute or convalescent COVID-19. The donor label of this sample is uncertain. The nucleotide sequence reads as follows: TGTGCCAGCAGTTGGGACAGTTCGGGACAGGAATATAATTCACCCCTCCACTTT. It codes for CASSWDSSGQEYNSPLHF.